This TCR beta chain was recorded in a study of blood T cells in healthy people across ages. Study-wide findings and caveats: The unknown donor CMV status may have confounded expanded clonotype changes.

Using a J-beta primer mix together with a sample-barcoded 5' primer, a second PCR was run for roughly 7 to 12 cycles. Individual samples furnished no less than 2.5 million CDR3-containing paired-end reads apiece. TCRdb called the 5' RACE reads again in MiXCR, with one record for every CDR3 protein. The repertoire has about 770,000 distinct CDR3 sequences, more than 40% of them found once; the top ten carry about 21%. The V gene's germline CDR1 is MNHEY and CDR2 SMNVEV (reference sequence). This CDR3 is built from 17 residues. With V trimmed by 6 bases and J by 6 bases, 17 bases remained unmatched. Every donor provided approximately 10 milliliters of peripheral blood. There were at least 5 micrograms of total RNA extracted from every sample. Turning to this clonotype: What it binds is not known.

The receptor comes from a man between 60 and 75 years old in good health. Sequenced: blood. The chain uses TRBV27 and TRBJ1-2; TRBD1 aligns across 9 bases. The CDR3 reads CASSRRGQGSTTDGYTF. The CDR3 DNA reads as TGTGCCAGCAGCCGCCGGGGACAGGGTTCGACTACCGATGGCTACACCTTC.